This TCR beta chain originates from a study of read filtering for tumor transcriptome and immune sequencing. A note on this clonotype: This likely stems from a read error, as it lies one base from a far larger clone.

The germline gives CDR1 SGHRS, CDR2 YFSETQ. The CDR3 has 16 amino acids. From about 400 ng of RNA, a library with molecular barcoded alpha/delta and beta/gamma adaptors was made. TCRdb reprocessed the reads with MiXCR, giving one entry per CDR3 protein. Among around 26,000 distinct CDR3 sequences listed, roughly an eighth were seen once. This receptor was obtained from a donor aged 40 or older with multiple myeloma. Specimen: a population of CD138-negative cells sorted from bone marrow. The chain carries TRBV5-1 and TRBJ1-4; tentative D call: TRBD1 (5 bases). The closer fit of TRBJ2-3 to the DNA end suggests the J call may be wrong. CDR3 DNA sequence: TGCGCCAGCAGCTTGGAACAGGCCGCCAGACCAGATACGCAGTATTTT. Encoded protein: CASSLEQAARPDTQYF.